This T cell receptor beta chain stems from a study of cytomegalovirus exposure and HLA in healthy donors. With 60 Vbeta and 13 Jbeta primers, the PCR was carried out. Sequencing used immunoSEQ multiplex PCR; TCRdb keeps in-frame clones, though not all of them. This table holds approximately 190,000 clones, 70% to 85% found once. This clone was found a few times. What it binds is unknown. Study results and limitations: Later work associated roughly 17,000 TCR beta sequences with HLA alleles at 0.05 false discovery rate.

Source material: PBMCs. The receptor was isolated from a man aged 40-50 years in good health and CMV-seropositive.

The CDR3 sequence is CASSQLWNTEAFF. Written as DNA, the CDR3 is TGTGCCAGCAGCCAACTCTGGAACACTGAAGCTTTCTTT. The rearrangement links TRBV14 to TRBJ1-1; D uncertain. V was pared by 2 bases and J by 1 base, with 5 bases between. Germline CDR1 and CDR2: SGHDN and FVKESK. CDR3 length equals 13 residues. Filled out from reference TRBV14 and TRBJ1-1, the complete variable domain reads EAGVTQFPSHSVIEKGQTVTLRCDPISGHDNLYWYRRVMGKEIKFLLHFVKESKQDESGMPNNRFLAERTGGTYSTLKVQPAELEDSGVYFCASSQLWNTEAFFGQGTRLTVV.